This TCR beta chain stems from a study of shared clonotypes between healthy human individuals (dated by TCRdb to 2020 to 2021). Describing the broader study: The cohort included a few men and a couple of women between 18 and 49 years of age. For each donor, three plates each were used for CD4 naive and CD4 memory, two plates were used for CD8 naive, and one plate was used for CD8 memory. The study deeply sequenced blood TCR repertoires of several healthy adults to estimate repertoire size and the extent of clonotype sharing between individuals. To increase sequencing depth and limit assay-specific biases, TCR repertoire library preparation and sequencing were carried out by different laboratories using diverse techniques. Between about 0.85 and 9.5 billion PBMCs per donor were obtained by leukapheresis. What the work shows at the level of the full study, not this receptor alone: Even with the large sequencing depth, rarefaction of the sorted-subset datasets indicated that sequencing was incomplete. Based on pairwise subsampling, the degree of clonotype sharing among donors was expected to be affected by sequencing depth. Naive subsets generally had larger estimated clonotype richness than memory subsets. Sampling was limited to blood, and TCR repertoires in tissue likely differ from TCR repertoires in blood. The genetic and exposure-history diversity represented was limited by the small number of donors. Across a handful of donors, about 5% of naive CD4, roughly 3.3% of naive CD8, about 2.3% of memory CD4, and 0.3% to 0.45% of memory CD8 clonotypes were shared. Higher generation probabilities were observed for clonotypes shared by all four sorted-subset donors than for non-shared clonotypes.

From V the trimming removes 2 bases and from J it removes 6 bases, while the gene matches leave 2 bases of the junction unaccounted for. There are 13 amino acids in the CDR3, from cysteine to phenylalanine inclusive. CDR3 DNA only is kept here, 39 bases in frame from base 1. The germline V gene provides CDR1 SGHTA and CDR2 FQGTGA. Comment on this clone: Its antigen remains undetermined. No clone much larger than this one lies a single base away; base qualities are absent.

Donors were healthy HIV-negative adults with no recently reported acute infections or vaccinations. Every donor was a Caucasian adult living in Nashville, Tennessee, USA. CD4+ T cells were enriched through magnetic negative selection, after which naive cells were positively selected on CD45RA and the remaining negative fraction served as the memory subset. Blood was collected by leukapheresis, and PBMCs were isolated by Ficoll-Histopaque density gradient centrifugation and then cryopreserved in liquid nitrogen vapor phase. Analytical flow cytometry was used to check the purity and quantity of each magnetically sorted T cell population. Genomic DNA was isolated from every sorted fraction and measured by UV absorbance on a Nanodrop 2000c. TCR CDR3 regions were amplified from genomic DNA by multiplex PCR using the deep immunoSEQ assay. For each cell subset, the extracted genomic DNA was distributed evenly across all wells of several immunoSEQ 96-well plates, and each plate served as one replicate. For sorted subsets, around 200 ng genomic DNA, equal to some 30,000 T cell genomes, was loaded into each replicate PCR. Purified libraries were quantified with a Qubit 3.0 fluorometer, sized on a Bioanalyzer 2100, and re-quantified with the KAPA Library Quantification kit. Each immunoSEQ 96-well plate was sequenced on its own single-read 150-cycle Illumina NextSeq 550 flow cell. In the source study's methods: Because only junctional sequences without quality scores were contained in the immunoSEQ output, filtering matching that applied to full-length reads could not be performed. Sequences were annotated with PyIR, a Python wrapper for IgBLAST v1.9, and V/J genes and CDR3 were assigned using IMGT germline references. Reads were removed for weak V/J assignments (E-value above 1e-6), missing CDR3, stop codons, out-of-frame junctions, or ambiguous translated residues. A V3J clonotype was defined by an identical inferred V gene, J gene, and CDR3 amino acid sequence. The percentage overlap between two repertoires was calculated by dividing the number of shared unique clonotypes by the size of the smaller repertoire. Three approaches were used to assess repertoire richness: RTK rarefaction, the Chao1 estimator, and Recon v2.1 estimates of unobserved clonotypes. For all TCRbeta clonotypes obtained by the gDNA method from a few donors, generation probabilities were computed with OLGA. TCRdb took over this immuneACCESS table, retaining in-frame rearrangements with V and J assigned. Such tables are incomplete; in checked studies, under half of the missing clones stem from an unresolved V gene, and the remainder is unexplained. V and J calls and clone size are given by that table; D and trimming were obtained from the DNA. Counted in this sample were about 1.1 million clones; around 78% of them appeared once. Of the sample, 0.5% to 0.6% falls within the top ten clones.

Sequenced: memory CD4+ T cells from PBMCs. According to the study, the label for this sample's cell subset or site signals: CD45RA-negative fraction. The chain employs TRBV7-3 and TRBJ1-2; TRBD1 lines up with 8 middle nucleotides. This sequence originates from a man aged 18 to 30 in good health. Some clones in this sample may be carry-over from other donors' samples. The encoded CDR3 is CASSLVRGHGYTF. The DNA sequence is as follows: TGTGCCAGCAGCTTAGTCAGGGGGCATGGCTACACCTTC.